The TCR beta chain described here comes from a study of blood T cell repertoires in COVID-19. Study as a whole: The United States, Italy and Spain provided the acute and convalescent COVID-19 samples. Nucleic acid was either cDNA or gDNA, and it came from T cells, B-cell-depleted T cells, or PBMCs.

Study processing details: Cell counts per sample came from amplifying reference gene primers. The data were produced by immunoSEQ multiplex PCR, yet TCRdb's version contains in-frame clones alone and is incomplete. The V and J calls and clone size were taken over from that table, and D and trimming were inferred from the DNA. The repertoire consists of 150,000 to 200,000 clones, with roughly 78% occurring once and the leading ten covering 2.5% to 3.5%. Germline CDR1 is SGHTA and CDR2 is FQGNSA. The CDR3 is 14 amino acids. Losses at the gene ends were 1 base for V and 2 bases for J; bases not matched to a gene: 1.

The gene calls are TRBV7-2 and TRBJ2-7, with 8 bases fitting TRBD1. Sequencing input: peripheral blood. This receptor was obtained from a woman over 75 with active or convalescent COVID-19. The CDR3 sequence is CASSLEQGAYEQYF. Written as DNA, the CDR3 is TGTGCCAGCAGCTTAGAACAGGGGGCCTACGAGCAGTACTTC. Together with reference TRBV7-2 and TRBJ2-7, the CDR3 gives the full variable domain: GAGVSQSPSNKVTEKGKDVELRCDPISGHTALYWYRQSLGQGLEFLIYFQGNSAPDKSGLPSDRFSAERTGGSVSTLTIQRTQQEDSAVYLCASSLEQGAYEQYFGPGTRLTVT.